This T cell receptor (beta chain) was documented in a study of shared clonotypes between healthy human individuals (dated by TCRdb to the early 2020s). As for the study more broadly: A couple of women and a few men aged 18 to 49 years were included in the cohort. To increase sequencing depth and limit assay-specific biases, different laboratories used diverse techniques to prepare libraries and sequence TCR repertoires. Each donor's leukapheresis produced roughly between about 0.9 and 9.5 billion PBMCs. Per donor, three plates each were used for CD4 naive and CD4 memory, two for CD8 naive, and one for CD8 memory. To estimate repertoire size and how much clonotypes are shared between individuals, the study performed deep sequencing of blood TCR repertoires from about 5 healthy adults.

The germline V gene gives CDR1 as MNHNS and CDR2 as SASEGT. The junction shows trimming of 1 base on V and 5 bases on J, plus 13 bases between the germline ends. Taken from cysteine to phenylalanine, the CDR3 has 15 residues. Solely the CDR3 DNA is kept, with 45 bases framed from the first base. The donors were healthy, HIV-negative adults with no recently reported acute infections or vaccinations. Every donor was a Caucasian adult residing in Nashville, Tennessee, USA. CD4+ T cells were enriched by magnetic negative selection; naive cells were then positively selected on CD45RA, and the negative fraction formed the memory subset. After blood collection by leukapheresis, PBMCs were isolated using Ficoll-Histopaque density gradient centrifugation and then cryopreserved in the vapor phase of liquid nitrogen. Analytical flow cytometry was used to check the purity and quantity of each magnetically sorted T cell population. Genomic DNA was isolated from every sorted fraction and measured by UV absorbance on a Nanodrop 2000c.

Using the deep immunoSEQ assay, multiplex PCR amplified TCR CDR3 regions from genomic DNA. Extracted genomic DNA from each cell subset was spread evenly across all wells of several immunoSEQ 96-well plates, with each plate serving as a replicate. For sorted subsets, each replicate PCR was loaded with about 0.2 ug genomic DNA, equivalent to 25,000 to 35,000 T cell genomes. The purified libraries were quantified using a Qubit 3.0 fluorometer, sized with a Bioanalyzer 2100, and then quantified again using the KAPA Library Quantification kit. Each immunoSEQ 96-well plate was sequenced on its own single-read 150-cycle Illumina NextSeq 550 flow cell. As for the original processing: Because only junctional sequences without quality scores were contained in the immunoSEQ output, filtering matching that applied to full-length reads could not be performed. To assign V/J genes and CDR3, sequences were annotated against IMGT germline references using PyIR, a Python wrapper for IgBLAST v1.9. Any read was removed if the V/J assignment was weak (E-value above 1e-6), the CDR3 was missing, or the read contained stop codons, out-of-frame junctions, or ambiguous translated residues. V3J clonotypes were defined by identical inferred V gene, J gene, and CDR3 amino acid sequence. The percentage overlap between two repertoires was calculated by dividing the number of shared unique clonotypes by the size of the smaller repertoire. RTK rarefaction, the Chao1 estimator, and Recon v2.1 estimates of unobserved clonotypes were used to assess repertoire richness. For all TCRbeta clonotypes obtained by the gDNA method from a handful of donors, generation probabilities were computed with OLGA. This immuneACCESS table, as held by TCRdb, lists in-frame sequences with V and J called but not all clones. Of the missing ones, under half trace to an unresolved V gene in checked studies; the others have no known cause. That table furnishes V, J and clone size, whereas the DNA furnished D and trimming. This sample is represented by about 1.5 million clones; 95% to 99% of them were singletons. Jointly, the top ten make up about 0.42% of the sample.

A remark on this clone: The antigen it recognizes is unknown. No clone much larger than this one lies a single base away; base qualities are absent.

Beyond this particular receptor, the publication reports: Approximately 4.8% of naive CD4, approximately 3.7% of naive CD8, approximately 2.2% of memory CD4, and over 0.35% of memory CD8 clonotypes were shared across four donors. The genetic and exposure-history diversity represented was limited by the small number of donors. Even with the large sequencing depth, rarefaction of the sorted-subset datasets indicated that sequencing was incomplete. Larger estimated clonotype richness was generally found for naive subsets than for memory subsets. Only blood was sampled, and tissue TCR repertoires likely differ from those in blood. Pairwise subsampling indicated that sequencing depth was expected to affect the degree of clonotype sharing among donors. Clonotypes shared by all four sorted-subset donors showed higher generation probabilities than non-shared clonotypes.

This receptor was identified in a man younger than 40 in good health. The V and J segments used are TRBV6-1 and TRBJ2-3; the D gene remains uncertain. Sequences were obtained from naive CD4+ T cells sorted from blood. The intended sense of this specimen's cell subset or site label: CD45RA+ positively selected. The CDR3 here reads CASSEVGRAGDTQYF. In nucleotide form, the sequence is TGTGCCAGCAGTGAAGTCGGTAGGGCTGGAGATACGCAGTATTTT.